A single sample gave rise to the 28 T cell receptor beta chains below, sequenced in a study of T cell responses to AZD1222 COVID-19 vaccine. TCRdb's table, derived via immunoSEQ multiplex PCR, lists solely in-frame clones and lacks some. The sample yields some 120,000 clones, 80% to 90% seen once. The sample in question was peripheral blood, obtained 28 days after the second AZD1222 dose. The receptors derive from an adult who received the AZD1222 COVID-19 vaccine.

The chain links TRBV4-3 to TRBJ1-2; D uncertain. Per the germline V gene, CDR1 is LGHNA and CDR2 is YSLEER. V lost 0 bases and J 4 bases, leaving 6 bases between the germline ends. The CDR3 covers 13 residues. CDR3 bases: TGCGCCAGCAGCCAAGACTCCAGCTATGGCTACACCTTC. It codes for CASSQDSSYGYTF.

The chain employs TRBV6-2 or TRBV6-3 and TRBJ1-2; D is ambiguous. The germline V gene has CDR1 MNHEY and CDR2 SVGEGT. This CDR3 comprises 12 residues. Deletions cut 3 bases from V and 2 bases from J, with 4 bases between. This CDR3 reads CASSYRNYGYTF. CDR3 coding DNA: TGTGCCAGCAGTTATCGGAACTATGGCTACACCTTC.

The chain combines TRBV28 with TRBJ1-6, with D perhaps matching TRBD1 (5 bases). Germline CDR1 reads MDHEN; CDR2 reads SYDVKM. This CDR3 has 13 residues. V was trimmed by 4 bases and J by 10 bases, leaving 11 bases between them. Here the CDR3 DNA reads TGTGCCAGCAGTTCAGGGTTTAGGTCACCCCTCCACTTT. This translates into CASSSGFRSPLHF.

The rearrangement joins TRBV2 to TRBJ1-1; perhaps TRBD1 as D (5 bases). This CDR3 has 14 amino acids. Germline CDR1 SNHLY, CDR2 FYNNEI. The V and J ends lost 5 bases and 4 bases respectively, with 14 bases between them. CDR3 DNA: TGTGCCAGCAGTATCCAGGGTGTGAGCACTGAAGCTTTCTTT. It yields the protein CASSIQGVSTEAFF.

A word on this clone: Germline is not matched at one junction end, which may reflect a read error. The V and J genes are TRBV28 and TRBJ1-5; 8 bases line up with TRBD1. Germline lookup yields CDR1 MDHEN and CDR2 SYDVKM. The CDR3 runs 12 residues. The CDR3 coding sequence is TGTGCCAGCAGTTTACCGAGGACAGGGACGGATTTT. This codes for CASSLPRTGTDF. Together with reference TRBV28 and TRBJ1-5, the CDR3 gives the full variable domain: DVKVTQSSRYLVKRTGEKVFLECVQDMDHENMFWYRQDPGLGLRLIYFSYDVKMKEKGDIPEGYSVSREKKERFSLILESASTNQTSMYLCASSLPRTGTDFGDGTRLSIL.

The chain employs TRBV5-4 and TRBJ2-1; D uncertain. Germline values: CDR1 SGHNT, CDR2 YYREEE (reference sequence). CDR3 length equals 14 residues. The germline V and J ends were trimmed by 0 bases and 3 bases, with 7 bases remaining between them. The CDR3 spells CASSLASFYNEQFF. The CDR3 bases are TGTGCCAGCAGCTTGGCGTCATTCTACAATGAGCAGTTCTTC.

The V gene is TRBV28, the J gene TRBJ1-5; 7 bases line up with TRBD1. J gave up 4 bases and V 3 bases, and 3 bases lay outside the gene matches. The germline gives CDR1 MDHEN, CDR2 SYDVKM. The CDR3 spans 14 residues. The CDR3 sequence is CASSLDRTNQPQHF. In nucleotides, the CDR3 is TGTGCCAGCAGTTTGGACAGGACTAATCAGCCCCAGCATTTT.

Only one count was recorded for this clone. For the CDR3, the DNA is TGTGCCAGCAGCGCAGAGTGGGGCAATCAGCCCCAGCATTTT. Protein sequence: CASSAEWGNQPQHF. The chain is built from TRBV9 and TRBJ1-5, with D hard to call. V lost 3 bases and J lost 2, with 9 bases in between. The CDR3 contains 14 residues. Germline V gives CDR1 SGDLS, CDR2 YYNGEE.

The chain joins TRBV6-5 to TRBJ2-2; 7 bases are a match to TRBD1. The germline V gene encodes CDR1 MNHEY and CDR2 SVGAGI. This CDR3 region has 13 residues. V was pared by 6 bases and J by 6 bases, with 4 bases of the junction left unmatched. Here the CDR3 reads CASRFTGAGELFF. DNA for the CDR3: TGTGCCAGCAGATTTACAGGGGCCGGGGAGCTGTTTTTT.

This chain connects TRBV29-1 to TRBJ1-2; weak D call: TRBD1 (6 bases). The V end was cut by 0 bases, the J end by 7 bases, with 12 bases between. The CDR3 covers 13 residues. Germline V gene lookup returns CDR1 SQVTM and CDR2 ANQGSEA. The CDR3 protein is CSVEDRRGFGYTF. The CDR3 DNA follows: TGCAGCGTTGAAGATCGAAGGGGGTTTGGCTACACCTTC.

The gene calls are TRBV18 and TRBJ1-1; a possible D gene is TRBD1 (6 bases). The CDR3 consists of 13 residues. The germline CDR1 and CDR2 sequences are KGHSH and LQKENI. The V end lost 3 bases, the J end lost 3 bases, and 8 bases lay between the germline ends. CDR3: CASSPKGDTEAFF. CDR3 DNA sequence: TGTGCCAGCTCACCCAAGGGGGACACTGAAGCTTTCTTT.

The chain links TRBV19 to TRBJ1-1; 7 bases are a match to TRBD1. CDR1 LNHDA and CDR2 SQIVND come from the germline V gene (reference sequence). Trimming at V came to 9 bases and at J to 8 bases, leaving 6 bases not matched to a gene. CDR3 length: 11 residues. CDR3 in DNA: TGTGCCAGCAACAGGGGTAGGGAAGCTTTCTTT. It is translated as CASNRGREAFF.

CDR3 DNA: TGCGCCAGCAGTGAGTGGCGCAATGAGCAGTTCTTC. This encodes CASSEWRNEQFF. The chain couples TRBV5-1 to TRBJ2-1; no clear D gene. V lost 5 bases and J lost 6, with 9 bases in between. Germline V gene lookup returns CDR1 SGHRS and CDR2 YFSETQ. The CDR3 loop spans 12 amino acids.

The chain combines TRBV5-1 with TRBJ2-3; 14 bases map to TRBD2. V dropped 4 bases and J dropped 4; count of bases not matched to a gene: 2. The CDR3 extends over 15 amino acids. Germline V CDR1 and CDR2: SGHRS, YFSETQ. The CDR3 bases are TGCGCCAGCAGCAGGGGACTAGCGGGGGCAGATACGCAGTATTTT. This gives the protein CASSRGLAGADTQYF.

This clone has just one count. The genes are TRBV18 and TRBJ1-1; D is perhaps TRBD1 (5 bases). The germline V and J ends were trimmed by 2 bases and 1 base, with 8 bases remaining between them. The germline V gene encodes CDR1 KGHSH and CDR2 LQKENI. CDR3 size: 14 residues. CDR3 loop: CASSPWTKNTEAFF. In DNA, the CDR3 is TGTGCCAGCTCACCATGGACAAAGAACACTGAAGCTTTCTTT.

This clone occurred once. The chain recombines TRBV29-1 with TRBJ1-2; 7 positions match TRBD1. Per germline, CDR1 SQVTM and CDR2 ANQGSEA. V lost 6 bases to trimming and J lost 2 bases; unmatched junction nucleotides: 6. This CDR3 has 13 amino acids. CDR3 amino acids: CSVSGTANYGYTF. DNA for the CDR3: TGCAGCGTATCCGGGACAGCAAACTATGGCTACACCTTC.

The V gene is TRBV5-1, the J gene TRBJ1-1, with TRBD1 matching 9 bases. Germline-derived CDR1 and CDR2 are SGHRS and YFSETQ. V shed 2 bases and J 2 bases; nucleotides not matched to a gene: 10. The CDR3 covers 17 residues. CDR3 DNA sequence: TGCGCCAGCAGCTTTCTTTCCGGGACAGGGAGCAACACTGAAGCTTTCTTT. This translates into CASSFLSGTGSNTEAFF.

The chain is built from TRBV6-5 and TRBJ2-3; D tentatively fits TRBD1 or TRBD2 (5 bases each). The V end lost 8 bases, the J end lost 1 base, and 10 bases lay between the germline ends. The germline V gene has CDR1 MNHEY and CDR2 SVGAGI. CDR3 size: 13 residues. This chain's CDR3 is CASRGPGTDTQYF. The DNA for the CDR3 is TGTGCCAGCCGGGGCCCAGGCACAGATACGCAGTATTTT.

V and J are TRBV19 and TRBJ1-5, with 9 bases that match TRBD1. Germline CDR1 is LNHDA and CDR2 is SQIVND (reference sequence). This CDR3 has 15 amino acids. The ends lost 7 bases at V and 7 bases at J; junction bases unmatched: 11. The CDR3 protein is CASKKWDRELQPQHF. CDR3 nucleotide sequence: TGTGCCAGTAAGAAGTGGGACAGGGAATTACAGCCCCAGCATTTT. Using reference TRBV19 and TRBJ1-5 for the parts outside the CDR3, the full variable domain is DGGITQSPKYLFRKEGQNVTLSCEQNLNHDAMYWYRQDPGQGLRLIYYSQIVNDFQKGDIAEGYSVSREKKESFPLTVTSAQKNPTAFYLCASKKWDRELQPQHFGDGTRLSIL.

V and J are TRBV5-8 and TRBJ2-6; D uncertain. V was trimmed by 0 bases and J by 4 bases, leaving 8 bases between them. CDR1 is SGHTS, CDR2 YDEGEE, per germline. This CDR3 is built from 15 residues. CDR3 nucleotide sequence: TGTGCCAGCAGCTTGGTAGGGTCAGGGGCCAACGTCCTGACTTTC. As protein: CASSLVGSGANVLTF.

V usage is TRBV19 and J usage is TRBJ2-7; 10 bases line up with TRBD1. This CDR3 comprises 13 residues. The J segment lost 6 bases and the V segment lost 6 bases, leaving 5 bases of the junction unmatched. CDR1 LNHDA and CDR2 SQIVND come from the germline V gene (reference sequence). The CDR3 here is CASSAWTGGEQYF. The CDR3 DNA reads TGTGCCAGTAGCGCCTGGACAGGGGGCGAGCAGTACTTC. Complete variable domain (other parts from reference TRBV19 and TRBJ2-7): DGGITQSPKYLFRKEGQNVTLSCEQNLNHDAMYWYRQDPGQGLRLIYYSQIVNDFQKGDIAEGYSVSREKKESFPLTVTSAQKNPTAFYLCASSAWTGGEQYFGPGTRLTVT.

The CDR3 DNA reads as TGTGCCAGCAGCTTAGATGGGGTGAACACTGAAGCTTTCTTT. Translating gives CASSLDGVNTEAFF. V usage is TRBV11-3 and J usage is TRBJ1-1; unclear D gene. Trimming stripped 0 bases from V and 0 bases from J, with 5 bases between. This CDR3 has 14 amino acids. Per germline, CDR1 SGHNT and CDR2 YENEEA.

The chain combines TRBV3-1 (or the pseudogene TRBV3-2) with TRBJ1-5, with no clear D. Between the trimmed V and J ends, which lost 1 base and 2 bases, there was a span of 3 bases. Germline values: CDR1 LGHDT, CDR2 YNNKEL (reference sequence). This CDR3 is built from 13 residues. The CDR3 spells CASSQGGNQPQHF. CDR3 coding DNA: TGTGCCAGCAGCCAAGGCGGCAATCAGCCCCAGCATTTT.

The gene calls are TRBV19 and TRBJ2-2; maybe TRBD1 (6 bases). CDR3 length equals 16 residues. V gave up 6 bases and J gave up 4 bases, with 18 bases separating them. Germline V gives CDR1 LNHDA, CDR2 SQIVND (reference sequence). CDR3 bases: TGTGCCAGTAGGCAGAGCTCGACAGGCCGCACCGGGGAGCTGTTTTTT. Protein: CASRQSSTGRTGELFF.

The chain couples TRBV9 to TRBJ2-5; D is ambiguous. This CDR3 is built from 11 residues. The germline V gene has CDR1 SGDLS and CDR2 YYNGEE. Trimming removed 3 bases from V and 5 bases from J, with 5 bases in between. Here the CDR3 DNA reads TGTGCCAGCAGCGGGACGGAGACCCAGTACTTC. This encodes CASSGTETQYF.

V usage is TRBV7-2 and J usage is TRBJ1-5; 7 bases fit TRBD1. This CDR3 contains 16 residues. J lost 4 bases, V lost 5 bases, and 11 bases had no gene match. CDR1 is SGHTA and CDR2 is FQGNSA in the germline V gene. The CDR3 sequence is CASSPKTGSWNQPQHF. The CDR3 DNA sequence: TGTGCCAGCAGCCCTAAGACAGGGTCTTGGAATCAGCCCCAGCATTTT.

The table lists this clone with a count of one. V gene TRBV6-2 or TRBV6-3 combines with J gene TRBJ1-5; D not certain. Trimming pared 2 bases from V and 7 bases from J, leaving 12 bases between. Germline V gives CDR1 MNHEY, CDR2 SVGEGT. The CDR3 loop spans 14 amino acids. The CDR3 DNA sequence: TGTGCCAGCAGTTACGTACAGAGTTCGCAGCCCCAGCATTTT. Protein product: CASSYVQSSQPQHF.

V is TRBV29-1 and J is TRBJ1-1; D may be TRBD1 (5 bases). Trimming shortened V by 6 bases and J by 7 bases, and 15 bases separated the two germline ends. Germline CDR1 reads SQVTM; CDR2 reads ANQGSEA. This CDR3 has 12 amino acids. The CDR3 bases are TGCAGCGTAATGGGGCATCTAGGTGAAGCTTTCTTT. It translates to CSVMGHLGEAFF.